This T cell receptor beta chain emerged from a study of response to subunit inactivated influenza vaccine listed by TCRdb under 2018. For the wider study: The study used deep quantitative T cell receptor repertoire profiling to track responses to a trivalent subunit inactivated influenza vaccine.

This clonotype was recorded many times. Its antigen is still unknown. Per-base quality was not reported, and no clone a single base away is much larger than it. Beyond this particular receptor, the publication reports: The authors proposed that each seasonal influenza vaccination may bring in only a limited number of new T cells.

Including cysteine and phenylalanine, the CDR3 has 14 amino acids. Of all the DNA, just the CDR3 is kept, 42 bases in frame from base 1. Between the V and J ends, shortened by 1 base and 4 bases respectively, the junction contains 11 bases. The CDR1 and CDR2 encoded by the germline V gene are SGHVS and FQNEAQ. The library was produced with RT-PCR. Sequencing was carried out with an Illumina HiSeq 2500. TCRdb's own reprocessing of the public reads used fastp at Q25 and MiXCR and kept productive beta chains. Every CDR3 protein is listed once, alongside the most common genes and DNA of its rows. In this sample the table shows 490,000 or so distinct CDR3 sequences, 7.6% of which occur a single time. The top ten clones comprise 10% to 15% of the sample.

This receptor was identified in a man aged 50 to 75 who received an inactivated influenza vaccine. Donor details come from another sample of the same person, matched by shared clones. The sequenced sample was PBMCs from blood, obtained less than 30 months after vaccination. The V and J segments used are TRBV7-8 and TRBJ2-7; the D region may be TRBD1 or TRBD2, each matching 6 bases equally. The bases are TGTGCCAGCAGCTTAGAGTTAGGGGGGTACGAGCAGTACTTC. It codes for CASSLELGGYEQYF.